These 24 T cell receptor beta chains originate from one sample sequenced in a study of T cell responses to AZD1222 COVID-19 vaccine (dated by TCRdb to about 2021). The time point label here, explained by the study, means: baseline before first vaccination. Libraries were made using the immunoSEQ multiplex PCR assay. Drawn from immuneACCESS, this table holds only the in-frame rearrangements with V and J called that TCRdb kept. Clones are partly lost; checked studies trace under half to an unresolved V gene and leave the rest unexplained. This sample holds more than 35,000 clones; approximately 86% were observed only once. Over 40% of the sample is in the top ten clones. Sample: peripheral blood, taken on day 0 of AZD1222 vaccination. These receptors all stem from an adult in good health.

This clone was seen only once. CDR3 nucleotide sequence: TGTGCCAGCAGCTTAGGACGGCTAGCGGGAGGGAATGAGCAGTTCTTC. Protein sequence: CASSLGRLAGGNEQFF. V is TRBV7-2 and J is TRBJ2-1; 12 bases map to TRBD2. The CDR3 runs to 16 residues. CDR1 and CDR2 from the germline V gene are SGHTA and FQGNSA. V lost 1 base and J lost 7; bases outside the gene matches: 5.

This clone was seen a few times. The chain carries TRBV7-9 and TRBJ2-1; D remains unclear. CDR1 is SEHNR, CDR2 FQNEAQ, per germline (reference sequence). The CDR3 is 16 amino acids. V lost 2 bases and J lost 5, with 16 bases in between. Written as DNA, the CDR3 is TGTGCCAGCAGCTTAAGTCCCGGGCAGCCCCACAATGAGCAGTTCTTC. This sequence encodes CASSLSPGQPHNEQFF.

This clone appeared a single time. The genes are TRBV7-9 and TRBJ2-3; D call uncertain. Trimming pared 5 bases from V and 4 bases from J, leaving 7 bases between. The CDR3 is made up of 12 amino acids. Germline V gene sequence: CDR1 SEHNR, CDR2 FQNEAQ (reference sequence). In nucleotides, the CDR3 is TGTGCCAGCAGCACTCTTTCAGATACGCAGTATTTT. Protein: CASSTLSDTQYF.

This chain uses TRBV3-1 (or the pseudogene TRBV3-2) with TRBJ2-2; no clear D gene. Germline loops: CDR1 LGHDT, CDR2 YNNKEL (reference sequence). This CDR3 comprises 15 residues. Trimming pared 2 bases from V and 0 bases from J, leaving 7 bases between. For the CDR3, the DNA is TGTGCCAGCAGCCAACGTGGGGCGAACACCGGGGAGCTGTTTTTT. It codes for CASSQRGANTGELFF.

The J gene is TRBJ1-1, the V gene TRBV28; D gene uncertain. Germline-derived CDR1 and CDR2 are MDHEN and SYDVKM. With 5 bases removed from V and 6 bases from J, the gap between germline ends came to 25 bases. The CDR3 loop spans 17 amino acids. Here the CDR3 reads CASSPYQVLRGIAEAFF. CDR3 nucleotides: TGTGCCAGCAGTCCGTATCAGGTCCTCCGAGGTATAGCTGAAGCTTTCTTT. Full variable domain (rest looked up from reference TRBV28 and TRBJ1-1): DVKVTQSSRYLVKRTGEKVFLECVQDMDHENMFWYRQDPGLGLRLIYFSYDVKMKEKGDIPEGYSVSREKKERFSLILESASTNQTSMYLCASSPYQVLRGIAEAFFGQGTRLTVV.

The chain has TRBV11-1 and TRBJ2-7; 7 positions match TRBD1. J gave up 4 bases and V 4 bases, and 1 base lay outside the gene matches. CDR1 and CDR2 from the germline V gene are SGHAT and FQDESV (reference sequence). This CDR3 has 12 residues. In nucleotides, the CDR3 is TGTGCCAGCAGCTCGACAGGGTACGAGCAGTACTTC. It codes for CASSSTGYEQYF.

The CDR3 DNA reads as TGCGCCAGCAAGGGACTAGCGGGAGGATACGAGCAGTACTTC. It is translated as CASKGLAGGYEQYF. V gene TRBV5-1 combines with J gene TRBJ2-7, with 15 bases lining up with TRBD2. V shed 6 bases and J 4 bases; nucleotides not matched to a gene: 2. The CDR3 runs 14 residues. Germline V gene sequence: CDR1 SGHRS, CDR2 YFSETQ. The full variable domain, its missing parts supplied by reference TRBV5-1 and TRBJ2-7, is KAGVTQTPRYLIKTRGQQVTLSCSPISGHRSVSWYQQTPGQGLQFLFEYFSETQRNKGNFPGRFSGRQFSNSRSEMNVSTLELGDSALYLCASKGLAGGYEQYFGPGTRLTVT.

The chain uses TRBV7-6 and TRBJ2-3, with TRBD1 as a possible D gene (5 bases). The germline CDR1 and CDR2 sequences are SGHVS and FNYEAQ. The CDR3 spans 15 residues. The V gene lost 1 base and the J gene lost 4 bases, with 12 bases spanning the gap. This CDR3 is CASSLGPGLPDTQYF. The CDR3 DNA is TGTGCCAGCAGCTTAGGACCAGGGCTCCCAGATACGCAGTATTTT.

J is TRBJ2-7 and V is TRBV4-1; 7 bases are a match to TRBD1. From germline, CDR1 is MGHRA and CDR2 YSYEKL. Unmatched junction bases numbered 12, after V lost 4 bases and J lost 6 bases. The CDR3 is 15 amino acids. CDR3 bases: TGCGCCAGCAGCCTCAAGACAGGGTCTCTCTCCGAGCAGTACTTC. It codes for CASSLKTGSLSEQYF.

CDR3 in DNA: TGTGCCAGCAAAGTGGAAGGACAGGGGTCCGATTCCTCAATTGGAAACACCATATATTTT. It codes for CASKVEGQGSDSSIGNTIYF. V and J are TRBV2 and TRBJ1-3; 9 bases align to TRBD1. The CDR3 has 20 residues. Germline CDR1 reads SNHLY; CDR2 reads FYNNEI. With 7 bases clipped from V and 3 bases from J, the junction kept 22 bases outside the gene matches.

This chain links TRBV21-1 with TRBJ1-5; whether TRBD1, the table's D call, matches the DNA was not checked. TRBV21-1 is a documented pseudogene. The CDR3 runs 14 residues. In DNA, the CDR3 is TGTGCCAGCAGCTCCCGACAGGGAGGAAAGCCCCAGCATTTT. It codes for CASSSRQGGKPQHF.

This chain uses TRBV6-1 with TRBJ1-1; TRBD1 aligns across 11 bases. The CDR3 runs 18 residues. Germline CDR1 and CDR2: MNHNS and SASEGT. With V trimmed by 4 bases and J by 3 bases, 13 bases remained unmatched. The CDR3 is CASSAHGQGAIRYTEAFF. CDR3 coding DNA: TGTGCCAGCAGTGCACATGGACAGGGGGCGATAAGGTACACTGAAGCTTTCTTT.

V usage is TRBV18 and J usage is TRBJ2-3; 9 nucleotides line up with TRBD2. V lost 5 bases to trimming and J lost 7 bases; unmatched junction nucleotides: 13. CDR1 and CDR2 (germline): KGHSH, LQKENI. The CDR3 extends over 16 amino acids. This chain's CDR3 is CASSNSGTSLTNTQYF. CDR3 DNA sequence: TGTGCCAGCTCAAACTCCGGGACTAGCCTCACGAATACGCAGTATTTT.

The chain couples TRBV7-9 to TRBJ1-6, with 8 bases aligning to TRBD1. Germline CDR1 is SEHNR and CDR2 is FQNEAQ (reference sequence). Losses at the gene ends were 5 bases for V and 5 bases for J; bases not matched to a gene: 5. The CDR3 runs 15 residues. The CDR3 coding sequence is TGTGCCAGCAGCCAACAGGGGGTTCATAATTCACCCCTCCACTTT. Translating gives CASSQQGVHNSPLHF.

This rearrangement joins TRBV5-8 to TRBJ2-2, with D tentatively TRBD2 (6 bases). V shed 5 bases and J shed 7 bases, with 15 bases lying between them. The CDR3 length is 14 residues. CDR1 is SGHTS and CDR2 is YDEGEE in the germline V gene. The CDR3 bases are TGTGCCAGCAGGCCTCTAGCGCAGCACGGGGAGCTGTTTTTT. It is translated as CASRPLAQHGELFF.

This chain's CDR3 is CAISEDRVSGYTF. CDR3 nucleotides: TGTGCCATCAGTGAAGACAGGGTGAGCGGCTACACCTTC. V is TRBV10-3 and J is TRBJ1-2; 7 nucleotides align to TRBD1. The germline V gene encodes CDR1 ENHRY and CDR2 SYGVKD. The CDR3 is made up of 13 amino acids. The ends lost 3 bases at V and 8 bases at J; junction bases unmatched: 6.

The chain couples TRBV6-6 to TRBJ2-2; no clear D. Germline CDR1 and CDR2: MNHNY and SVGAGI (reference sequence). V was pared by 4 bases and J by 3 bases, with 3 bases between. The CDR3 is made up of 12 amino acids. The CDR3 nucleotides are TGTGCCAGCAGTTGGGACACCGGGGAGCTGTTTTTT. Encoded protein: CASSWDTGELFF.

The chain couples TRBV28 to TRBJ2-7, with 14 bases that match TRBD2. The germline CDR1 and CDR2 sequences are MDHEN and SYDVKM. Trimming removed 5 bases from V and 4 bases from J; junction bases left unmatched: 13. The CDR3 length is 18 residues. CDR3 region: CASSPLGTSGSSSYEQYF. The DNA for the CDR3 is TGTGCCAGCAGTCCCCTCGGGACTAGCGGGAGTAGTAGTTACGAGCAGTACTTC.

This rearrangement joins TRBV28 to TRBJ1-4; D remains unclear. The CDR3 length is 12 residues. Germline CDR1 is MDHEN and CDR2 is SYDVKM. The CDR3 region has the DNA TGTGCAACCAGGCGGGGTGGGGAAAAACTGTTTTTT. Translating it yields CATRRGGEKLFF.

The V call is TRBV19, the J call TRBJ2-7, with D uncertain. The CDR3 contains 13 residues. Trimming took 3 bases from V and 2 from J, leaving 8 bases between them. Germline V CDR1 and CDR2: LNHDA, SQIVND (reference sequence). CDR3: CASSIGATYEQYF. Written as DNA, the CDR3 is TGTGCCAGTAGTATTGGAGCTACCTACGAGCAGTACTTC.

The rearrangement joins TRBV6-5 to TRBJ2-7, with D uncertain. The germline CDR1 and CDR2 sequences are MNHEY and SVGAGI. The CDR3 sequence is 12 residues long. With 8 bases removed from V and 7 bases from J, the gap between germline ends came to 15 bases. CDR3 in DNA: TGTGCCAGCTCGGTTAGTTCTAGGGAGCAGTACTTC. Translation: CASSVSSREQYF.

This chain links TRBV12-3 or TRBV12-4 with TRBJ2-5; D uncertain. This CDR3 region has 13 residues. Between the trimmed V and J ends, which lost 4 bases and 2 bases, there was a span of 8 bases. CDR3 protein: CASSWTNQETQYF. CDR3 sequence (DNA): TGTGCCAGCAGTTGGACGAATCAAGAGACCCAGTACTTC.

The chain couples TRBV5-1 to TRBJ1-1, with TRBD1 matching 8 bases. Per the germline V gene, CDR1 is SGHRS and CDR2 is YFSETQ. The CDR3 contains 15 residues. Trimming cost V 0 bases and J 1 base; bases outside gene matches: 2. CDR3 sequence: CASSLDQGANTEAFF. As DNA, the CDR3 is TGCGCCAGCAGCTTGGACCAGGGGGCGAACACTGAAGCTTTCTTT.

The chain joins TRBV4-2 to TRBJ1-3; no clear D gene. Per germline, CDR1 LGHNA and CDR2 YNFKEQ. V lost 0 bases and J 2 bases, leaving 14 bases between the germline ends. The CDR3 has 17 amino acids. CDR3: CASSQETRQDAGNTIYF. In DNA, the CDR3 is TGTGCCAGCAGCCAAGAGACCCGACAAGACGCTGGAAACACCATATATTTT.